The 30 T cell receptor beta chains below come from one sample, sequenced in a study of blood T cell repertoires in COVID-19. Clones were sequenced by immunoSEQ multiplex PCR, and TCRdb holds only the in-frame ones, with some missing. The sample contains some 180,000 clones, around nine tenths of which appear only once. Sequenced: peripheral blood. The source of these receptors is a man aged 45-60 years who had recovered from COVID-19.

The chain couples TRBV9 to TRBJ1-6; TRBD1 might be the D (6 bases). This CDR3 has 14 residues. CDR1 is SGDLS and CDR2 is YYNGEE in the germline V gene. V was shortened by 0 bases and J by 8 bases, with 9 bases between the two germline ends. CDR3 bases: TGTGCCAGCAGCGTAGGAGCAGGGGATTCACCCCTCCACTTT. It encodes CASSVGAGDSPLHF.

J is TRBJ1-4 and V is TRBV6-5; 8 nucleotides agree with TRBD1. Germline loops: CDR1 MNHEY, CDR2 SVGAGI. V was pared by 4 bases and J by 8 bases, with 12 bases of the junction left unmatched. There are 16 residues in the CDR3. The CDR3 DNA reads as TGTGCCAGCAGTTTCAAACCGACAGGGGTAGGCGAAAAACTGTTTTTT. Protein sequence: CASSFKPTGVGEKLFF.

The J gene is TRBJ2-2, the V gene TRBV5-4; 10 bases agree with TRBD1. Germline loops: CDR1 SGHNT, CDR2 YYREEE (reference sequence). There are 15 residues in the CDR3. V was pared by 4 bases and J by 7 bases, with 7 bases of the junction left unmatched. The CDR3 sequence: CASSPGTGVGGELFF. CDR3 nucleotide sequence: TGTGCCAGCAGCCCAGGGACAGGGGTGGGCGGGGAGCTGTTTTTT. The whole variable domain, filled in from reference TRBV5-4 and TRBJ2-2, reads ETGVTQSPTHLIKTRGQQVTLRCSSQSGHNTVSWYQQALGQGPQFIFQYYREEENGRGNFPPRFSGLQFPNYSSELNVNALELDDSALYLCASSPGTGVGGELFFGEGSRLTVL.

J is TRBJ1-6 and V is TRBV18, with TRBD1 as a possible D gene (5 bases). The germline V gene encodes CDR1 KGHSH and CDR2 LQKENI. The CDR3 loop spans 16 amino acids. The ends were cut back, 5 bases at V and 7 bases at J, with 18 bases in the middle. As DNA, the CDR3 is TGTGCCAGCTCATTCTCGGCGGGGAAGGGGAATTCACCCCTCCACTTT. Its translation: CASSFSAGKGNSPLHF.

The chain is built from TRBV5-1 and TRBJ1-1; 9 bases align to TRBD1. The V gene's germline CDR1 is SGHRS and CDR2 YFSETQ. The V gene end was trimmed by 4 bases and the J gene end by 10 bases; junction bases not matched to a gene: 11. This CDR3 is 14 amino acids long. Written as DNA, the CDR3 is TGCGCCAGCAGCGCCGGGGGACAGGGACGGGGAGCTTTCTTT. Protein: CASSAGGQGRGAFF.

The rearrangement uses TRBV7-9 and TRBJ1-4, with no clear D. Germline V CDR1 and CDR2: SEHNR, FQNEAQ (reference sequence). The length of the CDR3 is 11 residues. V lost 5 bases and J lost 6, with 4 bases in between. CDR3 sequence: CASSRDEKLFF. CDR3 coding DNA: TGTGCCAGCAGCCGAGATGAAAAACTGTTTTTT.

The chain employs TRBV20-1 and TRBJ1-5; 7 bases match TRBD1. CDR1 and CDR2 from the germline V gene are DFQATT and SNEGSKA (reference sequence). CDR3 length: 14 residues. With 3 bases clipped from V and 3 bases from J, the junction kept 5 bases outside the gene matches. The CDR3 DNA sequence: TGCAGTGCTAGTACAGGGGTCCCCAATCAGCCCCAGCATTTT. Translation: CSASTGVPNQPQHF.

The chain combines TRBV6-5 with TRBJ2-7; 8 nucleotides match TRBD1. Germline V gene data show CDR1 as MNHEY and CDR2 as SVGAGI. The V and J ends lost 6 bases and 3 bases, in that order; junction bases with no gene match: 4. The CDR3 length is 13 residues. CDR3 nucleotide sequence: TGTGCCAGCAGCCAGGGGGCGGTCTACGAGCAGTACTTC. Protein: CASSQGAVYEQYF.

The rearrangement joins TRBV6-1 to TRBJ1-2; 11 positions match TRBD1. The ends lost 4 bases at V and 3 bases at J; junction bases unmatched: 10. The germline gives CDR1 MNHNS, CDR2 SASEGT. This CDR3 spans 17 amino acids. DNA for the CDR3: TGTGCCAGCAGTGTGCCGGGACAGGGGGGAGGAGACTATGGCTACACCTTC. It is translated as CASSVPGQGGGDYGYTF.

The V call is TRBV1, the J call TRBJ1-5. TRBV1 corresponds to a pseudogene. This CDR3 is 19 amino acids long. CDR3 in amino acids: CTSSQDSRAGNYSNQPQHF. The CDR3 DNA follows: TGCACCAGCAGCCAAGATTCGAGGGCGGGGAACTATAGCAATCAGCCCCAGCATTTT.

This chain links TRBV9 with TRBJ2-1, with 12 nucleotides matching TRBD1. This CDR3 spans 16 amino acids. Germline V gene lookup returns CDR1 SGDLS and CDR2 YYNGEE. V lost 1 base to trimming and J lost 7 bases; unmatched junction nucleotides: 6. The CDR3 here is CASSVSGTGGWNEQFF. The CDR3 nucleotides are TGTGCCAGCAGCGTATCAGGGACAGGGGGCTGGAATGAGCAGTTCTTC.

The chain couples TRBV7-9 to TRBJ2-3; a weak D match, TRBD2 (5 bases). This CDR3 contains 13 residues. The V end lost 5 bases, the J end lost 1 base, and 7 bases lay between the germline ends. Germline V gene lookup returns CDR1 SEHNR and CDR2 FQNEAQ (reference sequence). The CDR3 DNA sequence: TGTGCCAGCAGCGCCGGGGGCACAGATACGCAGTATTTT. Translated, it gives CASSAGGTDTQYF.

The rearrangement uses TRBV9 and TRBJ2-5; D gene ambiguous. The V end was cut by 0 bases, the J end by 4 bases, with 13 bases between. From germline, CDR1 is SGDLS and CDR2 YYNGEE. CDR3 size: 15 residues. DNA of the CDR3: TGTGCCAGCAGCGTAGTAGTTGTGATTGCAGAGACCCAGTACTTC. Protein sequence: CASSVVVVIAETQYF.

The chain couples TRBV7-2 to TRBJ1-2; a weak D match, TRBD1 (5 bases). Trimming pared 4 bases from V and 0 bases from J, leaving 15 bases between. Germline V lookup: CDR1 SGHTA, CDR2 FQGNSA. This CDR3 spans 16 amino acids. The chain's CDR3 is CASSSFNRRANYGYTF. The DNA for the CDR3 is TGTGCCAGCAGCTCCTTCAACAGGAGAGCTAACTATGGCTACACCTTC.

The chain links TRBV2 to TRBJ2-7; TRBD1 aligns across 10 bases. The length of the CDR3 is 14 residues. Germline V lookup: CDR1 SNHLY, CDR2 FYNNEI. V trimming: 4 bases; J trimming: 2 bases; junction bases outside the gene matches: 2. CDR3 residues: CASSGDRGAYEQYF. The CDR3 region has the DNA TGTGCCAGCAGTGGGGACAGGGGAGCCTACGAGCAGTACTTC. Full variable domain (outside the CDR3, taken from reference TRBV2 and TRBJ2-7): EPEVTQTPSHQVTQMGQEVILRCVPISNHLYFYWYRQILGQKVEFLVSFYNNEISEKSEIFDDQFSVERPDGSNFTLKIRSTKLEDSAMYFCASSGDRGAYEQYFGPGTRLTVT.

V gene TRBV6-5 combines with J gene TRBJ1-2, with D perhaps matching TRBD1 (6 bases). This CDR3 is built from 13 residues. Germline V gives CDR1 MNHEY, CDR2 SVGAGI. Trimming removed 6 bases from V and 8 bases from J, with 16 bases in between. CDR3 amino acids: CASRTSGARGYTF. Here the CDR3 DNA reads TGTGCCAGCAGAACTTCAGGGGCCCGAGGCTACACCTTC.

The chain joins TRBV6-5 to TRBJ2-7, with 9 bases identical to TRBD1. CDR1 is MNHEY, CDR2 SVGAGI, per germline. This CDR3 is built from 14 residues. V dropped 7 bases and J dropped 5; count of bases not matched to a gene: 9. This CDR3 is CASIEGTGTDEQYF. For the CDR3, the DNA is TGTGCCAGCATAGAGGGGACAGGGACCGACGAGCAGTACTTC.

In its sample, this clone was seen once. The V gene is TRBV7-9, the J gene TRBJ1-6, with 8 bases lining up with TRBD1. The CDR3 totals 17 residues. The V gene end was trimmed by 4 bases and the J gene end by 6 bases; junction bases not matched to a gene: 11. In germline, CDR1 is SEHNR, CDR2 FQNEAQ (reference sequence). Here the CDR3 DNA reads TGTGCCAGCAGCTCCAACAGAGGACAGGGATTTAATTCACCCCTCCACTTT. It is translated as CASSSNRGQGFNSPLHF.

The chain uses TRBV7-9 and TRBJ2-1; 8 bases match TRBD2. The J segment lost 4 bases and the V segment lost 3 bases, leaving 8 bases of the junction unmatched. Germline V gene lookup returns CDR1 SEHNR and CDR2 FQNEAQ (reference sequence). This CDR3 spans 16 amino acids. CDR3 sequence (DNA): TGTGCCAGCAGCTTGGGGGGGACTAGGATTTACAATGAGCAGTTCTTC. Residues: CASSLGGTRIYNEQFF.

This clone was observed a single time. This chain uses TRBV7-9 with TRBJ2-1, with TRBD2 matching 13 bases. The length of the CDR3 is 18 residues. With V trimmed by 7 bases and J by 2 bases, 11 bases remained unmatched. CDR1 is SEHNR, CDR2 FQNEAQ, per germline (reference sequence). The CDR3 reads CASIPGLAGSVAYNEQFF. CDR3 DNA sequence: TGTGCCAGCATCCCGGGACTAGCGGGGTCTGTCGCCTACAATGAGCAGTTCTTC. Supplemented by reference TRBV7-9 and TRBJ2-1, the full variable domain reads DTGVSQNPRHKITKRGQNVTFRCDPISEHNRLYWYRQTLGQGPEFLTYFQNEAQLEKSRLLSDRFSAERPKGSFSTLEIQRTEQGDSAMYLCASIPGLAGSVAYNEQFFGPGTRLTVL.

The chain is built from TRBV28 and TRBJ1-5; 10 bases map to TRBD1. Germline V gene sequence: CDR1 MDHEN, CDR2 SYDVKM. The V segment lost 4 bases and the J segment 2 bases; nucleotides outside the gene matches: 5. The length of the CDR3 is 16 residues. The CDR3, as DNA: TGTGCCAGCAGTTATACCGGGACAGGGGGCAATCAGCCCCAGCATTTT. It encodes CASSYTGTGGNQPQHF.

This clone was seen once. The CDR3 region is CASRGTGRYSNQPQHF. The CDR3 DNA follows: TGTGCCAGCAGAGGGACAGGGCGATATAGCAATCAGCCCCAGCATTTT. This rearrangement joins TRBV28 to TRBJ1-5; the match to TRBD1 covers 9 bases. Per the germline V gene, CDR1 is MDHEN and CDR2 is SYDVKM. V lost 6 bases, J lost 0 bases, and 6 bases stayed unmatched. The CDR3 is 16 residues long.

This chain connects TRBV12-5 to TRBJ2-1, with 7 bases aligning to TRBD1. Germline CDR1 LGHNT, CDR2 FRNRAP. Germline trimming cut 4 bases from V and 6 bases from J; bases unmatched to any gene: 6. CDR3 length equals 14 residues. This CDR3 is CASGSRQGRNEQFF. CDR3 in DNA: TGTGCTAGTGGTTCGAGACAGGGCCGCAATGAGCAGTTCTTC.

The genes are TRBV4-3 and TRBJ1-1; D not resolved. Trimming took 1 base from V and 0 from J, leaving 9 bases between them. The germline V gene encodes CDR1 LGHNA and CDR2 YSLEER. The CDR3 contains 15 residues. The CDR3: CASSQGSTMNTEAFF. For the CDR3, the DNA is TGCGCCAGCAGCCAAGGTTCAACAATGAACACTGAAGCTTTCTTT.

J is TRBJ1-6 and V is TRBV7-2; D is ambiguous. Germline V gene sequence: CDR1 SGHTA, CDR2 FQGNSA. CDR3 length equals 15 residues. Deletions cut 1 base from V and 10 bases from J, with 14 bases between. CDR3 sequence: CASSLESQGGSPLHF. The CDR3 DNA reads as TGTGCCAGCAGCTTAGAGTCCCAAGGAGGGTCACCCCTCCACTTT. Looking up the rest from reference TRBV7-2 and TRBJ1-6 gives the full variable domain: GAGVSQSPSNKVTEKGKDVELRCDPISGHTALYWYRQSLGQGLEFLIYFQGNSAPDKSGLPSDRFSAERTGGSVSTLTIQRTQQEDSAVYLCASSLESQGGSPLHFGNGTRLTVT.

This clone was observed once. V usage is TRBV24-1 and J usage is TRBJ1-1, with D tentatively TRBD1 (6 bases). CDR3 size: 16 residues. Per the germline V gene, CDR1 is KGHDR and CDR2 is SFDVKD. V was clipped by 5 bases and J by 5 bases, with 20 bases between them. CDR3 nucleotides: TGTGCCACCAGTGCTACCCCTGGGGGGGGGCGAACTGAAGCTTTCTTT. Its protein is CATSATPGGGRTEAFF.

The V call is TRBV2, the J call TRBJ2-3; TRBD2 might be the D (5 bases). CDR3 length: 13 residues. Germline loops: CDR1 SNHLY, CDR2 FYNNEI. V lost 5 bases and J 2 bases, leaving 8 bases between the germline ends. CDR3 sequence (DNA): TGTGCCAGCAGTCGGGAAGACACAGATACGCAGTATTTT. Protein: CASSREDTDTQYF.

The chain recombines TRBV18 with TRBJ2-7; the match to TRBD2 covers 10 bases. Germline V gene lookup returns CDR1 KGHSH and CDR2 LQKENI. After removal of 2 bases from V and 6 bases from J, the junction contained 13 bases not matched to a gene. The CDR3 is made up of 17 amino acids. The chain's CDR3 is CASSPAASGSIRGEQYF. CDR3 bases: TGTGCCAGCTCACCAGCGGCTAGCGGGAGTATAAGAGGCGAGCAGTACTTC. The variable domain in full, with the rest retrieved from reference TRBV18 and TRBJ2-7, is NAGVMQNPRHLVRRRGQEARLRCSPMKGHSHVYWYRQLPEEGLKFMVYLQKENIIDESGMPKERFSAEFPKEGPSILRIQQVVRGDSAAYFCASSPAASGSIRGEQYFGPGTRLTVT.

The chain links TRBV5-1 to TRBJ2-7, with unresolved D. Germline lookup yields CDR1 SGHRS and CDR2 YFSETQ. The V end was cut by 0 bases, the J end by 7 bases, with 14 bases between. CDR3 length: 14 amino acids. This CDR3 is CASSLDQAFGEQYF. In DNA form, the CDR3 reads TGCGCCAGCAGCTTGGACCAGGCATTTGGGGAGCAGTACTTC.

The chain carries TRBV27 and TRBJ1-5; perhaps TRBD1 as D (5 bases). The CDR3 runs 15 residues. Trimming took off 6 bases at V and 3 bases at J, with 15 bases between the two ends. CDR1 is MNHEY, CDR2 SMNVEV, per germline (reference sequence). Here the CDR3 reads CASSPLGGNNQPQHF. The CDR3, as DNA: TGTGCCAGCAGCCCCTTGGGGGGGAACAATCAGCCCCAGCATTTT.